The 3 T cell receptor beta chains below all came from one sample that was sequenced in a study of OX40 agonist ivuxolimab in advanced cancers. TCRdb's table, derived via immunoSEQ multiplex PCR, lists solely in-frame clones and lacks some. The sample consists of tens of thousands of clones, approximately 86% of them appearing once. Source: CD4+ or CD8+ T cells sorted from blood, taken in a trial of the OX40 agonist ivuxolimab. The receptors shown here come from an adult with an advanced solid tumor such as melanoma, head and neck, liver or kidney cancer.

The CDR3 region has the DNA TGTGCCAGCAGTTACTTGGGGGGAATTGGTGAAGCTTTCTTT. Protein sequence: CASSYLGGIGEAFF. The J gene is TRBJ1-1, the V gene TRBV6-5; D might be TRBD1 (5 bases). V lost 1 base to trimming and J lost 7 bases, with 13 bases between them. This CDR3 is built from 14 residues. The germline gives CDR1 MNHEY, CDR2 SVGAGI.

This sequence joins TRBV7-9 and TRBJ2-7; D gene unclear. CDR1 and CDR2 (germline): SEHNR, FQNEAQ (reference sequence). This CDR3 region has 14 residues. Trimming left V 6 bases short and J 2 bases short, with 14 bases between. The CDR3 protein is CASSKTAITYEQYF. The CDR3 coding sequence is TGTGCCAGCAGTAAAACCGCGATCACCTACGAGCAGTACTTC. Variable domain in full (rest from reference TRBV7-9 and TRBJ2-7): DTGVSQNPRHKITKRGQNVTFRCDPISEHNRLYWYRQTLGQGPEFLTYFQNEAQLEKSRLLSDRFSAERPKGSFSTLEIQRTEQGDSAMYLCASSKTAITYEQYFGPGTRLTVT.

The chain is built from TRBV19 and TRBJ1-5; no definite D call. CDR1 and CDR2 from the germline V gene are LNHDA and SQIVND (reference sequence). Trimming removed 5 bases at V and 0 bases at J, with 8 bases between. This CDR3 is 14 amino acids long. This chain's CDR3 is CASSRSLSNQPQHF. CDR3 nucleotides: TGTGCCAGTAGTCGATCTCTTAGCAATCAGCCCCAGCATTTT.